Listed here are 10 T cell receptor beta chains from one sample, sequenced in a study of blood T cell repertoires in COVID-19. The data were produced by immunoSEQ multiplex PCR, yet TCRdb's version contains in-frame clones alone and is incomplete. The sample shows 150,000 to 200,000 clones, roughly 90% of them seen only once. Sequencing was carried out using PBMCs or T cells enriched from blood (not recorded which). The receptors shown here come from a woman aged 18-30 years who had recovered from COVID-19.

The V call is TRBV7-9, the J call TRBJ1-2; D not certain. The CDR3 length is 13 residues. V was pared by 0 bases and J by 2 bases, with 4 bases between. CDR1 SEHNR and CDR2 FQNEAQ come from the germline V gene (reference sequence). The CDR3 coding sequence is TGTGCCAGCAGCTTAGCAGCAAACTATGGCTACACCTTC. It encodes CASSLAANYGYTF.

The chain is built from TRBV5-6 and TRBJ2-7, with D perhaps TRBD1 (5 bases). The CDR3 contains 13 residues. The germline CDR1 and CDR2 sequences are SGHDT and YYEEEE. With 6 bases removed from V and 3 bases from J, the gap between germline ends came to 13 bases. The CDR3 sequence is CASKQGGFYEQYF. In nucleotides, the CDR3 is TGTGCCAGCAAGCAGGGTGGATTCTACGAGCAGTACTTC.

The chain recombines TRBV7-9 with TRBJ2-7; no definite D call. CDR3 size: 11 residues. Trimming left V 3 bases short and J 6 bases short, with 6 bases between. Germline V gives CDR1 SEHNR, CDR2 FQNEAQ (reference sequence). CDR3 loop: CASSFLSEQYF. As DNA, the CDR3 is TGTGCCAGCAGCTTCTTGAGCGAGCAGTACTTC.

The chain employs TRBV5-1 and TRBJ2-7; 8 bases align to TRBD2. Germline V gives CDR1 SGHRS, CDR2 YFSETQ. This CDR3 has 14 residues. The J segment lost 6 bases and the V segment lost 0 bases, leaving 5 bases of the junction unmatched. The CDR3 reads CASSLALAGGEQYF. The CDR3 DNA reads as TGCGCCAGCAGCTTGGCGCTAGCGGGCGGCGAGCAGTACTTC. The full variable domain, with the rest looked up from reference TRBV5-1 and TRBJ2-7, is KAGVTQTPRYLIKTRGQQVTLSCSPISGHRSVSWYQQTPGQGLQFLFEYFSETQRNKGNFPGRFSGRQFSNSRSEMNVSTLELGDSALYLCASSLALAGGEQYFGPGTRLTVT.

This chain links TRBV10-3 with TRBJ2-7, with 7 bases fitting TRBD2. The J segment lost 5 bases and the V segment lost 11 bases, leaving 12 bases of the junction unmatched. The CDR3 is 13 residues long. Germline-derived CDR1 and CDR2 are ENHRY and SYGVKD. The CDR3 sequence is CAANGRQADEQYF. Here the CDR3 DNA reads TGTGCCGCCAACGGGAGGCAGGCCGACGAGCAGTACTTC.

This clone has a handful of counts. The chain carries TRBV28 and TRBJ1-3; unclear D gene. The CDR3 has 14 amino acids. From germline, CDR1 is MDHEN and CDR2 SYDVKM. V was clipped by 7 bases and J by 0 bases, with 10 bases between them. CDR3 loop: CASIPGASGNTIYF. Written as DNA, the CDR3 is TGTGCCAGCATCCCCGGAGCCTCTGGAAACACCATATATTTT.

The rearrangement uses TRBV4-3 and TRBJ2-7, with TRBD2 as a possible D gene (6 bases). This CDR3 comprises 20 residues. Germline CDR1 LGHNA, CDR2 YSLEER. V lost 0 bases and J lost 1, with 25 bases in between. Here the CDR3 reads CASSQDASLGGREGSYEQYF. For the CDR3, the DNA is TGCGCCAGCAGCCAAGATGCGTCACTTGGCGGGCGGGAAGGATCCTACGAGCAGTACTTC.

The chain is built from TRBV5-4 and TRBJ1-6; D gene unclear. V was clipped by 2 bases and J by 8 bases, with 11 bases between them. Germline values: CDR1 SGHNT, CDR2 YYREEE (reference sequence). This CDR3 has 14 residues. The CDR3 reads CASSFGGSDSPLHF. The CDR3 region has the DNA TGTGCCAGCAGCTTCGGAGGATCGGATTCACCCCTCCACTTT.

This chain uses TRBV4-2 with TRBJ1-6; 8 nucleotides line up with TRBD1. CDR1 is LGHNA, CDR2 YNFKEQ, per germline. The CDR3 contains 16 residues. J was trimmed by 10 bases and V by 2 bases; bases with no gene match: 10. CDR3 DNA: TGTGCCAGCAGCCAAAGTCCTCAGGGGGCAGAATCACCCCTCCACTTT. It specifies CASSQSPQGAESPLHF.

This rearrangement joins TRBV11-1 to TRBJ2-5, with TRBD1 matching 8 bases. Trimming removed 6 bases from V and 1 base from J; junction bases left unmatched: 7. CDR3 length equals 15 residues. Germline values: CDR1 SGHAT, CDR2 FQDESV (reference sequence). CDR3 sequence (DNA): TGTGCCAGCAGTGGTACAGGGGGTACCCAAGAGACCCAGTACTTC. It codes for CASSGTGGTQETQYF.